This is a list of T cell receptor beta chains from one sample in a study of shared clonotypes between healthy human individuals. Sequencing used immunoSEQ multiplex PCR; TCRdb keeps in-frame clones, though not all of them. This sample has roughly 2.2 million clones, with around 90% found just once. The specimen was naive CD4+ T cells from PBMCs. The receptors originated from a man younger than 35 in good health. Some clones in this sample may be carry-over from other donors' samples. Each CDR3 is given with its conserved first and last residue. The order of the fields is J gene, D gene, CDR3 length, clone size, V gene, CDR3 DNA, CDR3 protein. The D gene is left open where the match is weak. Only some rows state a clone size, as once, few, many or a class for expanded clones.

J gene: TRBJ1-5; D gene: .; CDR3 length: 16; clone size: few; V gene: TRBV4-2; CDR3 DNA: TGTGCCAGCAGCCAAGATCAGGGAAGGGGATATCAGCCCCAGCATTTT; CDR3 protein: CASSQDQGRGYQPQHF
J gene: TRBJ2-1; D gene: .; CDR3 length: 12; clone size: .; V gene: TRBV5-1; CDR3 DNA: TGCGCCAGCAGCTTACTAGACAATGAGCAGTTCTTC; CDR3 protein: CASSLLDNEQFF
J gene: TRBJ2-3; D gene: .; CDR3 length: 13; clone size: .; V gene: TRBV19; CDR3 DNA: TGTGCCAGTAGTATAAGGAACCCAGATACGCAGTATTTT; CDR3 protein: CASSIRNPDTQYF
J gene: TRBJ2-7; D gene: TRBD1; CDR3 length: 16; clone size: .; V gene: TRBV6-1; CDR3 DNA: TGTGCCAGCAGTGGTCGGACAGGGGGAAGCTCCTACGAGCAGTACTTC; CDR3 protein: CASSGRTGGSSYEQYF
J gene: TRBJ2-3; D gene: .; CDR3 length: 14; clone size: .; V gene: TRBV6-4; CDR3 DNA: TGTGCCAGCAGTGCCCAAGGGAGCACAGATACGCAGTATTTT; CDR3 protein: CASSAQGSTDTQYF
J gene: TRBJ2-3; D gene: .; CDR3 length: 13; clone size: .; V gene: TRBV5-1; CDR3 DNA: TGCGCCAGCAGCTTTGAAGCCCTGGATACGCAGTATTTT; CDR3 protein: CASSFEALDTQYF
J gene: TRBJ2-5; D gene: .; CDR3 length: 14; clone size: .; V gene: TRBV6-5; CDR3 DNA: TGTGCCGTCCGAAAACCGGGGACGGTTGAGACCCAGTACTTC; CDR3 protein: CAVRKPGTVETQYF
J gene: TRBJ2-7; D gene: TRBD2; CDR3 length: 15; clone size: .; V gene: TRBV6-5; CDR3 DNA: TGTGCCAGCAGTGTCAGCGGGGGATACTCCTACGAGCAGTACTTC; CDR3 protein: CASSVSGGYSYEQYF
J gene: TRBJ1-1; D gene: .; CDR3 length: 13; clone size: few; V gene: TRBV7-3; CDR3 DNA: TGTGCCAGCAGCATCGGGGGCGACACTGAAGCTTTCTTT; CDR3 protein: CASSIGGDTEAFF
J gene: TRBJ1-4; D gene: .; CDR3 length: 14; clone size: .; V gene: TRBV30; CDR3 DNA: TGTGCCTGGAGTGTGTCCAGAGTTGATGAAAAACTGTTTTTT; CDR3 protein: CAWSVSRVDEKLFF
J gene: TRBJ1-5; D gene: .; CDR3 length: 14; clone size: .; V gene: TRBV27; CDR3 DNA: TGTGCCAGCAGTTTCAGGTATACTGATCAGCCCCAGCATTTT; CDR3 protein: CASSFRYTDQPQHF
J gene: TRBJ2-3; D gene: .; CDR3 length: 12; clone size: once; V gene: TRBV5-8; CDR3 DNA: TGTGCCAGCAGCTCGACCACAGATACGCAGTATTTT; CDR3 protein: CASSSTTDTQYF
J gene: TRBJ1-5; D gene: .; CDR3 length: 15; clone size: .; V gene: TRBV5-5; CDR3 DNA: TGTGCCAGCAGCTGGTCACCTGGCACCAATCAGCCCCAGCATTTT; CDR3 protein: CASSWSPGTNQPQHF
J gene: TRBJ2-7; D gene: TRBD1; CDR3 length: 14; clone size: .; V gene: TRBV9; CDR3 DNA: TGTGCCAGCAGCGTAGTGGGACAGGGCCCCGAGCAGTACTTC; CDR3 protein: CASSVVGQGPEQYF
J gene: TRBJ2-3; D gene: TRBD1; CDR3 length: 16; clone size: .; V gene: TRBV6-4; CDR3 DNA: TGTGCCAGCAGTGCCCAAACAGGGGCAAGCACAGATACGCAGTATTTT; CDR3 protein: CASSAQTGASTDTQYF
J gene: TRBJ2-7; D gene: TRBD2; CDR3 length: 15; clone size: .; V gene: TRBV11-2; CDR3 DNA: TGTGCCAGCAGCTTAATAGCGGGTGGCTCCTACGAGCAGTACTTC; CDR3 protein: CASSLIAGGSYEQYF
J gene: TRBJ2-1; D gene: .; CDR3 length: 16; clone size: .; V gene: TRBV7-9; CDR3 DNA: TGTGCCAGCAGCTTAGTCGGGAGTAGGTCAGTAGGTGAGCAGTTCTTC; CDR3 protein: CASSLVGSRSVGEQFF
J gene: TRBJ1-3; D gene: .; CDR3 length: 13; clone size: .; V gene: TRBV10-3; CDR3 DNA: TGTGCCATCAGTGAGAGGGAGCGGTACACCATATATTTT; CDR3 protein: CAISERERYTIYF
J gene: TRBJ1-1; D gene: .; CDR3 length: 13; clone size: .; V gene: TRBV11-3; CDR3 DNA: TGTGCCAGCAGCAGTGTCTCAGGGGCCGAAGCTTTCTTT; CDR3 protein: CASSSVSGAEAFF
J gene: TRBJ2-7; D gene: TRBD1; CDR3 length: 14; clone size: .; V gene: TRBV5-1; CDR3 DNA: TGCGCCAGCAGCTCCAGGACAGGGGGCTACGAGCAGTACTTC; CDR3 protein: CASSSRTGGYEQYF
J gene: TRBJ2-1; D gene: TRBD2; CDR3 length: 13; clone size: .; V gene: TRBV5-1; CDR3 DNA: TGCGCCAGCAGCTTGGGCGGGAGGCGTGAGCAGTTCTTC; CDR3 protein: CASSLGGRREQFF
J gene: TRBJ1-5; D gene: .; CDR3 length: 12; clone size: few; V gene: TRBV4-1; CDR3 DNA: TGCGCCAGCAGCCTCGGGGGACAGCCCCAGCATTTT; CDR3 protein: CASSLGGQPQHF
J gene: TRBJ1-1; D gene: TRBD1; CDR3 length: 14; clone size: .; V gene: TRBV27; CDR3 DNA: TGTGCCAGCAGTCCACAGGGGAGTGGTCCTGAAGCTTTCTTT; CDR3 protein: CASSPQGSGPEAFF
J gene: TRBJ2-1; D gene: .; CDR3 length: 12; clone size: .; V gene: TRBV2; CDR3 DNA: TGTGCCAGCAGTCGGGACTTCAATGAGCAGTTCTTC; CDR3 protein: CASSRDFNEQFF
J gene: TRBJ2-7; D gene: .; CDR3 length: 15; clone size: .; V gene: TRBV6-5; CDR3 DNA: TGTGCCAGCAGTTACGCCGGGACGGGGTCATACGAGCAGTACTTC; CDR3 protein: CASSYAGTGSYEQYF
J gene: TRBJ1-2; D gene: .; CDR3 length: 15; clone size: .; V gene: TRBV9; CDR3 DNA: TGTGCCAGCAGCGTAGGTGAGACGCATGACGATGGCTACACCTTC; CDR3 protein: CASSVGETHDDGYTF
J gene: TRBJ2-1; D gene: .; CDR3 length: 10; clone size: .; V gene: TRBV2; CDR3 DNA: TGTGCCAGCAGTGTACAGGAGCAGTTCTTC; CDR3 protein: CASSVQEQFF
J gene: TRBJ1-5; D gene: .; CDR3 length: 15; clone size: .; V gene: TRBV6-5; CDR3 DNA: TGTGCCAGCAGTTATAATGGGGTAAGCAATCAGCCCCAGCATTTT; CDR3 protein: CASSYNGVSNQPQHF
J gene: TRBJ2-1; D gene: TRBD1; CDR3 length: 15; clone size: .; V gene: TRBV7-2; CDR3 DNA: TGTGCCAGCAGCGTCCGGACAGGACTGGGGAATGAGCAGTTCTTC; CDR3 protein: CASSVRTGLGNEQFF